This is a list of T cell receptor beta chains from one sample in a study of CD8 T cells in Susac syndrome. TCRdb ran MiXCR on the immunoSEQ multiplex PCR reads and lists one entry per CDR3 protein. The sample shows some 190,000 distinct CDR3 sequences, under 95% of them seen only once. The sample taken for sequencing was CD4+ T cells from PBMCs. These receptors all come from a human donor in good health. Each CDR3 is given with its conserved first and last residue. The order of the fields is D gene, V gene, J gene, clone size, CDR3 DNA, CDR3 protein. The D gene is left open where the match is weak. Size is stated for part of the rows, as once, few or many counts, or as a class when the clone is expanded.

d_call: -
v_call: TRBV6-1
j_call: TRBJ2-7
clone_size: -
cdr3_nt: TGTGCCAGCAGTGAAGTTGGGACGGCCACCTACGAGCAGTACTTC
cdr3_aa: CASSEVGTATYEQYF

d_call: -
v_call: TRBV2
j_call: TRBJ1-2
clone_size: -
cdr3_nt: TGTGCCAGCAGGAGCAGGGTCGGTGGAATTGGCTACACCTTC
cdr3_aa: CASRSRVGGIGYTF

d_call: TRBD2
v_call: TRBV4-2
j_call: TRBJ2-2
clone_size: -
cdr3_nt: TGTGCCAGCAGCCAATCTAGCGGGGGGGCGAACACCGGGGAGCTGTTTTTT
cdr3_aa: CASSQSSGGANTGELFF

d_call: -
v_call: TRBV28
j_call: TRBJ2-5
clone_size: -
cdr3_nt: TGTGCCAGCAGTCCCGATCATTCGGGGGCAGTAAAGACCCAGTACTTC
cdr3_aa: CASSPDHSGAVKTQYF

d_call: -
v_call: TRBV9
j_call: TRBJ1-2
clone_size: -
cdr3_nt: TGTGCCAGCAGCTTCTCGTCTAAATCGGAGGGTAACTACTATGGCTACACCTTC
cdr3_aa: CASSFSSKSEGNYYGYTF

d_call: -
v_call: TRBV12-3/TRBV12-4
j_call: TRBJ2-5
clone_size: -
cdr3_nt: TGTGCCACTGCTACAGGGCAAGAGACCCAGTACTTC
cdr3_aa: CATATGQETQYF

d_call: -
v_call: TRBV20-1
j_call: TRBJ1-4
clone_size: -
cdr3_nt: TGCAGTGCTAGTCCGGGGGCGCGGGAAAAACTGTTTTTT
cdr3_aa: CSASPGAREKLFF

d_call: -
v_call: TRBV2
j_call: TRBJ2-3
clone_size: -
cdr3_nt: TGTGCCAGCAGGCAAAAAAGCAGGCAGTACGGGAATTTT
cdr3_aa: CASRQKSRQYGNF

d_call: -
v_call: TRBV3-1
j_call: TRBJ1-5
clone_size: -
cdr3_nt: TGTGCCAGCAGTCCCCATGGGGGTAGCAATCAGCCCCAGCATTTT
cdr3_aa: CASSPHGGSNQPQHF

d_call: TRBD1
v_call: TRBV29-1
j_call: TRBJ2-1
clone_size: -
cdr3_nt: TGCAGCGCGCAGGGACAGGGGTACAATGAGCAGTTCTTC
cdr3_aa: CSAQGQGYNEQFF

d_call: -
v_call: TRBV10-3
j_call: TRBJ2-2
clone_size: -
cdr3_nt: TGTGCCATCAGCGCAGGGTCCGGGGAGCTGTTTTTT
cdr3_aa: CAISAGSGELFF

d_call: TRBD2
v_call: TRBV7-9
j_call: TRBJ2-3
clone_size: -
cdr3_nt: TGTGCCAGCAGTCGACTAGCGGGCACAGATACGCAGTATTTT
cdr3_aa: CASSRLAGTDTQYF

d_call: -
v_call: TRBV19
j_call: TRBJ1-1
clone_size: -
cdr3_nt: TGTGCCAGTAGTACTCGGGCAGGTGCTAACACTGAAGCTTTCTTT
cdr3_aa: CASSTRAGANTEAFF

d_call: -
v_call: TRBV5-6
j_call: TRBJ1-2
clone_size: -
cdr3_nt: TGTGCCAGCAGCAATGTCGGGCAGCCCTATGGCTACACCTTC
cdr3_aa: CASSNVGQPYGYTF

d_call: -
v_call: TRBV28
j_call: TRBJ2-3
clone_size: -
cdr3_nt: TGTGCCAGCAGTACCGCGGGCTTCACAGATACGCAGTATTTT
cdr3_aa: CASSTAGFTDTQYF

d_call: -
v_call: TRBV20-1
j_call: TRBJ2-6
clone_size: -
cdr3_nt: TGCAGTGCACGGGGGCTGTTGGACTCTGGGGCCAACGTCCTGACTTTC
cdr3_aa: CSARGLLDSGANVLTF

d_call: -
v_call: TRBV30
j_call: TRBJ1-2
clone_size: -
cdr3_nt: TGTGCCTGGAGCTTAAAGGGAATCTATGGCTACACCTTC
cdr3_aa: CAWSLKGIYGYTF

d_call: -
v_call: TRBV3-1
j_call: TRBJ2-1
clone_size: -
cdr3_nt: TGTGCCAGCAGCCAAGACAGGAGGAAGTTCTTC
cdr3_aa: CASSQDRRKFF

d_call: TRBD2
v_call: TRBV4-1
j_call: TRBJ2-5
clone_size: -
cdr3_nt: TGCGCCAGCAGCCAAGACATCGGGGGGTTAGAGACCCAGTACTTC
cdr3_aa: CASSQDIGGLETQYF

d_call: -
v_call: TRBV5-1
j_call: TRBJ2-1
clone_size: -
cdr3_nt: TGCGCCAGCAGCTTGGGATGGGGGAACTCCTACAATGAGCAGTTCTTC
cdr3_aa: CASSLGWGNSYNEQFF

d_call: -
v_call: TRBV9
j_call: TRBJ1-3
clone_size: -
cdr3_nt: TGTGCCAGCAGCTCACCCGGACACTCTGGAAACACCATATATTTT
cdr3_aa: CASSSPGHSGNTIYF

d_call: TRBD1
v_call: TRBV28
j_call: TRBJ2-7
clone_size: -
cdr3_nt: TGTGCCAGCAGTGGAGTCAGGGGGCCATCCTCCTACGAGCAGTACTTC
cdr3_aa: CASSGVRGPSSYEQYF

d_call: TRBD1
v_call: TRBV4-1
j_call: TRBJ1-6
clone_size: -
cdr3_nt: TGCGCCAGCAGCCTCCAGACAGGGGTTAATTCACCCCTCCACTTT
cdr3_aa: CASSLQTGVNSPLHF

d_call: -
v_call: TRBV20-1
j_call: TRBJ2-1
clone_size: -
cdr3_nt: TGCAGTGCTCCAGTGCGCGGGGCGTACAATGAGCAGTTCTTC
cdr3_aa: CSAPVRGAYNEQFF

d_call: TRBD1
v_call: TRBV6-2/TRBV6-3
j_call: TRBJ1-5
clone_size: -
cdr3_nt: TGTGCCAGCAGTTACCGGGCAGGGGGTCAGCCCCAGCATTTT
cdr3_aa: CASSYRAGGQPQHF

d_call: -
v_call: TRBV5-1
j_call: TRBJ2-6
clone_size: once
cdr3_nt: TGCGCCAGCATGGCTCTCTCTGGGGCCAACGTCCTGACTTTC
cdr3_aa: CASMALSGANVLTF

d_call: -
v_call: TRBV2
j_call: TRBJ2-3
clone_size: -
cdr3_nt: TGTGCCAGCAGTCAGGAGGGGACCGACAGCGCAGATACGCAGTACTTT
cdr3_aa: CASSQEGTDSADTQYF

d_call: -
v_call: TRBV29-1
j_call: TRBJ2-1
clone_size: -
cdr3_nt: TGCAGCGTTCGTACCCGGGTACCGGCGGACCAGACCTACAATGAGCAGTTCTTC
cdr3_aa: CSVRTRVPADQTYNEQFF

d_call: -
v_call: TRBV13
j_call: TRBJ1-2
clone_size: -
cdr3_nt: TGTGCCAGCAGCCCCCGAGGGACCGGGGGCTACACCTTC
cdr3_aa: CASSPRGTGGYTF

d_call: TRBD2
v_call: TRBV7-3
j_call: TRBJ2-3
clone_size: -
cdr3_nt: TGTGCCAGCAGCACAAGCGGGGGGCCATCGAGGGATACGCAGTATTTT
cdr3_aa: CASSTSGGPSRDTQYF

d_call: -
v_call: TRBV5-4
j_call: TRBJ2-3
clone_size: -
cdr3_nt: TGTGCCAGCAGGCCAGAATATCGAGGGGACACAGATACGCAGTATTTT
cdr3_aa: CASRPEYRGDTDTQYF

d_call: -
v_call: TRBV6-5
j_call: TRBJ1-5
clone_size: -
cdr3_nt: TGTGCCAGCAGCAAGACCGGAGTTGGCAATCAGCCCCAGCATTTT
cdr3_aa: CASSKTGVGNQPQHF

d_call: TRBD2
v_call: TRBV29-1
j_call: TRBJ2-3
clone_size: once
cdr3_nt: TGCAGCGTTGAAGATTCGGGGGGTCGCTCGGATACGCAGTATTTT
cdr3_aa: CSVEDSGGRSDTQYF